This entry is about one T cell receptor beta chain. Authors' analysis steps: Amplification of reference gene primers was used by the study to estimate nucleated cell counts. Generated by immunoSEQ multiplex PCR, the TCRdb table keeps only in-frame clones and is missing some. V and J calls and clone size follow that table, whereas D and trimming were derived from the DNA. The sample carries about 190,000 clones, more than 60% recorded once. The sample originates from a study of blood T cell repertoires in COVID-19. In the study overall: The samples span acute and convalescent COVID-19 from the United States, Italy and Spain. Sources were T cells, B-cell-depleted T cells, or PBMCs; the material itself was cDNA or gDNA.

Between the trimmed V and J ends, which lost 0 bases and 5 bases, there was a span of 13 bases. The CDR3 length is 15 residues. CDR1 is LNHNV and CDR2 is YYDKDF in the germline V gene (reference sequence). The sequence came from a man aged 50 to 60 who had recovered from COVID-19. V and J are TRBV15 and TRBJ2-5; a possible D gene is TRBD2 (5 bases). Sequenced sample: peripheral blood. CDR3 sequence (DNA): TGTGCCACCAGCAGAGAAATAGGGTGGGAGGAGACCCAGTACTTC. Its translation is CATSREIGWEETQYF.